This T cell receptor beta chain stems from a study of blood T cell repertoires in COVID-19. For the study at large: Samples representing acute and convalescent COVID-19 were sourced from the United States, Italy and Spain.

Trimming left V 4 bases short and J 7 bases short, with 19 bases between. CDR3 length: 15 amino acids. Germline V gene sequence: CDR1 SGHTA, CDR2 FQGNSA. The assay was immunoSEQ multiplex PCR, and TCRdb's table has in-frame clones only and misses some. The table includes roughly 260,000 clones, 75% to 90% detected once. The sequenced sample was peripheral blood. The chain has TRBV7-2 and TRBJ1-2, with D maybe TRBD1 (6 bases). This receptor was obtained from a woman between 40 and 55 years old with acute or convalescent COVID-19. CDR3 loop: CASSSTGTSLGGYTF. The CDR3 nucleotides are TGTGCCAGCAGCTCAACCGGGACATCCCTGGGTGGCTACACCTTC.